This TCR beta chain appears in the sequencing data of a study of HIV-infected patients and healthy controls. On this clonotype: Its antigen is not known.

The repertoire came from unfractionated whole blood and reflected all unsorted peripheral T cells. Peripheral blood, 2.5 ml, was drawn for RNA extraction. cDNA was made from approximately 500 ng RNA using alpha and beta constant primers. Using multiplexing indices, alpha and beta chain libraries were generated apart by chain-specific third strand synthesis. The library had 12-nucleotide molecular identifiers formed by two random hexamers joined together. TCRdb itself ran the 5' RACE reads through MiXCR, one entry per CDR3 protein. The sample has about 3,300 distinct CDR3 sequences, roughly 22% seen once. The CDR3 length is 15 residues. V was trimmed by 5 bases and J by 9 bases, leaving 20 bases between them. CDR1 is SGHVS and CDR2 is FNYEAQ in the germline V gene. Whole-study results and caveats: Compared with controls, mean Gini indices were significantly raised in HIV-infected repertoires, possibly indicating oligoclonality. Healthy controls shared more CDR3 sequences between individuals than HIV-infected patients did.

The receptor was derived from an adult with HIV infection. The material sequenced was blood, taken before antiretroviral therapy. The chain uses TRBV7-6 and TRBJ2-1; D may correspond to TRBD1 or TRBD2 (6 bases each). CDR3 coding DNA: TGTGCCAGCAGCCCCACACACAGGGTGGAGGGTGAGCAGTTCTTC. Amino acid sequence: CASSPTHRVEGEQFF.